Listed here are 9 T cell receptor beta chains from one sample, sequenced in a study of T cell clonotyping in hematopoietic cell transplantation. The protocol was immunoSEQ multiplex PCR, while the TCRdb copy is restricted to in-frame clones and leaves out a portion. This sample carries approximately 10,000 clones, about half of them seen once, and the ten largest clones take approximately 12%. Sequences were derived from peripheral blood mononuclear cells, sampled 100 days after allogeneic stem cell transplant. The receptors originated from a female patient aged 45 to 65 who had an allogeneic stem cell transplant from an unrelated donor, so the T cells may come from the graft donor. Some clones in this sample may be carry-over from other donors' samples.

The chain combines TRBV30 with TRBJ2-2; weak D call: TRBD1 (5 bases). The germline V gene has CDR1 GTSNPN and CDR2 SVGIG (reference sequence). V lost 3 bases and J lost 7, with 15 bases in between. This CDR3 is built from 14 residues. For the CDR3, the DNA is TGTGCCTGGAGCAGTCAGGGAACCATCGGGGAGCTGTTTTTT. Residues: CAWSSQGTIGELFF.

The V call is TRBV28, the J call TRBJ1-1; 8 bases are a match to TRBD1. The CDR3 is made up of 13 amino acids. V trimming: 5 bases; J trimming: 3 bases; junction bases outside the gene matches: 2. CDR1 is MDHEN, CDR2 SYDVKM, per germline. CDR3 protein: CASSLDRDTEAFF. DNA of the CDR3: TGTGCCAGCAGTCTGGACAGGGACACTGAAGCTTTCTTT. Drawing the rest from reference TRBV28 and TRBJ1-1, the complete variable domain is DVKVTQSSRYLVKRTGEKVFLECVQDMDHENMFWYRQDPGLGLRLIYFSYDVKMKEKGDIPEGYSVSREKKERFSLILESASTNQTSMYLCASSLDRDTEAFFGQGTRLTVV.

The J gene is TRBJ1-2, the V gene TRBV9, with TRBD1 identical over 8 bases. Germline V gene data show CDR1 as SGDLS and CDR2 as YYNGEE. J was trimmed by 4 bases and V by 3 bases; bases with no gene match: 8. The CDR3 is 15 residues long. Here the CDR3 DNA reads TGTGCCAGCAGCGCCCCGACAGGGGTAGGCTATGGCTACACCTTC. It specifies CASSAPTGVGYGYTF.

This clone turned up a few times. This chain joins TRBV14 and TRBJ1-5; 8 nucleotides align to TRBD1. V was clipped by 0 bases and J by 1 base; unmatched bases: 8. This CDR3 is 18 amino acids long. Germline V gives CDR1 SGHDN, CDR2 FVKESK. CDR3 residues: CASSQDPSDRASNQPQHF. The CDR3 DNA reads TGTGCCAGCAGCCAAGATCCCTCGGACAGGGCCAGCAATCAGCCCCAGCATTTT.

This clone was seen only a few times. The rearrangement uses TRBV29-1 and TRBJ1-2; D gene ambiguous. Deletions cut 6 bases from V and 6 bases from J, with 5 bases between. The germline V gene encodes CDR1 SQVTM and CDR2 ANQGSEA. The CDR3 loop spans 9 amino acids. The CDR3 nucleotides are TGCAGCGTAGGAGATGGCTACACCTTC. Protein product: CSVGDGYTF.

The gene calls are TRBV30 and TRBJ2-5; possible D gene TRBD1, 5 bases. Germline assignment: CDR1 GTSNPN and CDR2 SVGIG (reference sequence). V was shortened by 0 bases and J by 1 base, with 9 bases between the two germline ends. The CDR3 extends over 14 amino acids. The CDR3 nucleotides are TGTGCCTGGAGTGTTCAGGGCCTCCAAGAGACCCAGTACTTC. Protein product: CAWSVQGLQETQYF.

The chain has TRBV9 and TRBJ2-1, with 8 bases lining up with TRBD1. There are 15 residues in the CDR3. The germline V gene has CDR1 SGDLS and CDR2 YYNGEE. After removal of 3 bases from V and 4 bases from J, the junction contained 6 bases not matched to a gene. The CDR3 sequence: CASSGTTGAYNEQFF. CDR3 in DNA: TGTGCCAGCAGCGGGACGACAGGGGCATACAATGAGCAGTTCTTC.

V is TRBV30 and J is TRBJ1-2, with D possibly TRBD1 on 5 matching bases. This CDR3 is built from 14 residues. The germline V gene has CDR1 GTSNPN and CDR2 SVGIG (reference sequence). Trimming pared 6 bases from V and 5 bases from J, leaving 19 bases between. The CDR3 reads CACSAGTASYGYTF. The CDR3, as DNA: TGTGCCTGCTCTGCCGGGACCGCGTCGTATGGCTACACCTTC.

The CDR3: CASSEEGIVTEAFF. The CDR3 nucleotides read TGCGCCAGCTCGGAGGAGGGGATTGTGACTGAAGCTTTCTTT. The V and J genes are TRBV4-1 and TRBJ1-1; weak D call: TRBD1 (5 bases). V was clipped by 8 bases and J by 5 bases, with 18 bases between them. This CDR3 comprises 14 residues. Germline V gene data show CDR1 as MGHRA and CDR2 as YSYEKL.